The table lists the clone carrying this T cell receptor (beta chain) with many counts. The source of the sample is a study of human T cells and chemical hapten exposure. The length of the CDR3 is 15 residues. Germline CDR1 and CDR2: LGHNA and YSLEER. Trimming cost V 0 bases and J 9 bases, with 15 bases left between them. A single record per CDR3 protein comes from TCRdb applying MiXCR to the RACE reads. Of more than 75,000 distinct CDR3 sequences listed, 7% to 9% were seen once; the top ten hold over 1.5%. Time point described: healthy volunteer bleed at 6 weeks. Total RNA was isolated from whole blood that had not been fractionated.

The TCR comes from a male donor in good health. Some clones in this sample may be carry-over from other donors' samples. Material: whole blood. The chain combines TRBV4-3 with TRBJ1-5; D remains ambiguous. The CDR3 is CASSQDVAVGRPQHF. CDR3 sequence (DNA): TGCGCCAGCAGCCAAGATGTGGCAGTAGGTCGGCCCCAGCATTTT.